The 9 T cell receptor beta chains given below trace back to one sample, sequenced in a study of T cells after yellow fever vaccination. TCRdb reprocessed the 5' RACE reads with MiXCR, giving one entry per CDR3 protein. The table shows about 630,000 distinct CDR3 sequences, with roughly 12% occurring only once. Sequencing was performed on PBMCs, taken on the day of the yellow fever booster vaccination. The receptors come from a man aged 25 to 45 who received the YFV17D yellow fever vaccine.

As concerns this clonotype: One base away lies a much larger clone, so this may be a sequencing read error. V usage is TRBV20-1 and J usage is TRBJ1-5; 10 nucleotides agree with TRBD1. Germline V lookup: CDR1 DFQATT, CDR2 SNEGSKA (reference sequence). The CDR3 consists of 14 residues. The CDR3 region is CCAILGTGVRPQHF. The CDR3 bases are TGCTGTGCTATCCTCGGGACAGGGGTTCGGCCCCAGCATTTT.

In this sample, this clonotype turned up a few times. The chain employs TRBV6-1 and TRBJ2-4; 7 bases are a match to TRBD2. Germline trimming cut 7 bases from V and 9 bases from J; bases unmatched to any gene: 9. CDR3 length equals 13 residues. Germline CDR1 and CDR2: MNHNS and SASEGT. The CDR3 loop is CASTQTREGIQYF. In DNA form, the CDR3 reads TGTGCCAGCACCCAGACCAGGGAGGGCATTCAGTACTTC.

The rearrangement joins TRBV5-6 to TRBJ2-7; TRBD2 aligns across 14 bases. The CDR3 is 16 amino acids. J lost 2 bases, V lost 5 bases, and 6 bases had no gene match. In germline, CDR1 is SGHDT, CDR2 YYEEEE. The CDR3 DNA sequence: TGTGCCAGCAGTGTGGGACTAGCGGGAGTCCCCTACGAGCAGTACTTC. This sequence encodes CASSVGLAGVPYEQYF.

This clonotype was detected a few times. The chain carries TRBV3-1 and TRBJ1-2; 7 bases fit TRBD1. The CDR3 covers 14 residues. V shed 6 bases, J shed 8 bases, and the junction held 12 bases outside the gene matches. Per germline, CDR1 LGHDT and CDR2 YNNKEL (reference sequence). CDR3 DNA sequence: TGTGCCAGCAGTCGGAAAACAGGGGCGGGCGGCTACACCTTC. Translating gives CASSRKTGAGGYTF.

This clonotype was detected only a few times. This chain uses TRBV20-1 with TRBJ2-1; the D call may be TRBD1 or TRBD2 (5 bases each). Germline lookup yields CDR1 DFQATT and CDR2 SNEGSKA (reference sequence). This CDR3 contains 11 residues. V lost 6 bases and J lost 8, with 11 bases in between. The CDR3 DNA sequence: TGCAGTGCCCCCCAGGGAGATGAGCAGTTCTTC. The encoded protein is CSAPQGDEQFF.

The chain carries TRBV7-8 and TRBJ2-7, with TRBD1 matching over 10 bases. Germline V CDR1 and CDR2: SGHVS, FQNEAQ. The CDR3 has 15 residues. J was trimmed by 4 bases and V by 5 bases; bases with no gene match: 8. CDR3 loop: CASSRQGQGFYEQYF. Written as DNA, the CDR3 is TGTGCCAGCAGCCGCCAGGGACAGGGGTTTTACGAGCAGTACTTC.

The chain uses TRBV9 and TRBJ2-2, with D uncertain. Trimming shortened V by 6 bases and J by 5 bases, and 11 bases separated the two germline ends. The CDR3 is 13 amino acids. Germline CDR1 SGDLS, CDR2 YYNGEE. The DNA of the CDR3 is TGTGCCAGCACCCACCCCCAAACCGGGGAGCTGTTTTTT. As protein: CASTHPQTGELFF.

The genes are TRBV4-3 and TRBJ2-1; 7 positions match TRBD2. The length of the CDR3 is 15 residues. Germline V gene data show CDR1 as LGHNA and CDR2 as YSLEER. V dropped 3 bases and J dropped 0; count of bases not matched to a gene: 2. The CDR3 DNA is TGCGCCAGCAGCCACTTAGCGGGCTCCTACAATGAGCAGTTCTTC. Protein sequence: CASSHLAGSYNEQFF.

This clonotype occurred a few times. The V and J genes are TRBV18 and TRBJ2-5; TRBD2 might be the D (6 bases). The CDR3 consists of 14 residues. In germline, CDR1 is KGHSH, CDR2 LQKENI. V shed 5 bases and J shed 5 bases, with 15 bases lying between them. The CDR3 DNA reads TGTGCCAGCTCATACACGGGAGTTGGGGAGACCCAGTACTTC. Translating it yields CASSYTGVGETQYF.